A single sample gave rise to the 11 T cell receptor beta chains below, sequenced in a study of T-cell reconstitution after alpha-beta-depleted transplantation in children. The authors prepared the TCRbeta library with unique molecular identifiers. TCRdb analysed the PCR reads with MiXCR anew, one entry per CDR3 protein. The data contain about 410,000 distinct CDR3 sequences, around 21% of them singletons. This specimen was PBMCs from the stem cell graft donor, taken from the stem cell graft. The receptors derive from a human donor who donated a stem cell graft to a child with acute myeloid leukemia.

This clonotype was counted ten times or more. The V and J genes are TRBV12-3 or TRBV12-4 and TRBJ1-5; D gene uncertain. V lost 2 bases and J 3 bases, leaving 11 bases between the germline ends. This CDR3 comprises 15 residues. The CDR3: CASSLRSAFNQPQHF. For the CDR3, the DNA is TGTGCCAGCAGTTTAAGGTCGGCATTCAATCAGCCCCAGCATTTT.

This clonotype was found many times. The CDR3 end shows no conserved phenylalanine or tryptophan, and so a read error is likely. No DNA is shown, since the ends of the CDR3 on it are uncertain; the CDR3 is the one TCRdb lists. The chain couples TRBV29-1 to TRBJ2-1; the table's TRBD2 call for D was not verified on the DNA. The CDR3 is made up of 10 amino acids, end residues included. Per germline, CDR1 SQVTM and CDR2 ANQGSEA. The CDR3 protein is CSVPTVGLAL.

This rearrangement joins TRBV24-1 to TRBJ1-5; D is uncertain. V was trimmed by 4 bases and J by 4 bases, leaving 10 bases between them. In germline, CDR1 is KGHDR, CDR2 SFDVKD. CDR3 length: 14 residues. DNA for the CDR3: TGTGCCACCAGTGACCTCAGTGTAAATCAGCCCCAGCATTTT. Translation gives CATSDLSVNQPQHF.

V is TRBV29-1 and J is TRBJ2-1; 7 bases are a match to TRBD1. CDR3 size: 14 residues. The germline gives CDR1 SQVTM, CDR2 ANQGSEA. V was clipped by 7 bases and J by 6 bases; unmatched bases: 12. The chain's CDR3 is CSASTVRDSNEQFF. In DNA, the CDR3 is TGCAGCGCCTCAACTGTCCGGGACAGCAATGAGCAGTTCTTC.

This clonotype was seen repeatedly, ten times or more. The chain carries TRBV24-1 and TRBJ2-1, with 8 bases identical to TRBD2. The CDR3 covers 13 residues. The ends lost 7 bases at V and 5 bases at J; junction bases unmatched: 3. Looked up from germline, CDR1 is KGHDR and CDR2 is SFDVKD. Here the CDR3 reads CATRQAGDNEQFF. CDR3 coding DNA: TGTGCCACCAGGCAAGCGGGAGACAATGAGCAGTTCTTC.

This chain links TRBV27 with TRBJ2-1; 12 bases are shared with TRBD2. V lost 11 bases, J lost 5 bases, and 13 bases stayed unmatched. The V gene's germline CDR1 is MNHEY and CDR2 SMNVEV (reference sequence). The CDR3 covers 16 residues. As DNA, the CDR3 is TGTGCCTCCTTGACTAGCGGGAGAGGAAGAGACAATGAGCAGTTCTTC. Protein sequence: CASLTSGRGRDNEQFF.

For the CDR3, the DNA is TGTGCCAGCAGCTTAGGGGGGACCTCGTACAATGAGCAGTTCTTC. It specifies CASSLGGTSYNEQFF. V gene TRBV7-8 combines with J gene TRBJ2-1, with D perhaps being TRBD1 or TRBD2 (5 bases each). This CDR3 comprises 15 residues. The germline gives CDR1 SGHVS, CDR2 FQNEAQ. V was trimmed by 1 base and J by 4 bases, leaving 11 bases between them.

This clonotype appeared many times. The CDR3: CASSDSAGEGTDTQYF. The CDR3 nucleotides read TGTGCCAGCAGTGACTCGGCGGGAGAGGGCACAGATACGCAGTATTTT. The chain couples TRBV6-4 to TRBJ2-3; 7 nucleotides match TRBD2. The CDR3 extends over 16 amino acids. From germline, CDR1 is MRHNA and CDR2 SNTAGT. Trimming removed 0 bases from V and 1 base from J; junction bases left unmatched: 4.

This sequence joins TRBV4-1 and TRBJ2-7; 10 nucleotides match TRBD2. The V gene end was trimmed by 0 bases and the J gene end by 6 bases; junction bases not matched to a gene: 8. The CDR3 runs to 16 residues. Per the germline V gene, CDR1 is MGHRA and CDR2 is YSYEKL. The CDR3 here is CASSQDGTSEYSEQYF. As DNA, the CDR3 is TGCGCCAGCAGCCAAGATGGGACTAGCGAGTATAGCGAGCAGTACTTC.

V gene TRBV24-1 combines with J gene TRBJ2-7; TRBD1 matches 7 bases. The CDR3 length is 18 residues. V gave up 4 bases and J gave up 2 bases; unmatched junction bases: 16. Germline loops: CDR1 KGHDR, CDR2 SFDVKD. CDR3 protein: CATSDSKTGTVTAYEQYF. CDR3 bases: TGTGCCACCAGTGACTCAAAGACCGGGACAGTTACCGCCTACGAGCAGTACTTC.

This clonotype came up a few times. The CDR3 nucleotides read TGTGCCAGCAGCTTAGCCGGCGGGGGCGGGTACAATGAGCAGTTCTTC. This gives the protein CASSLAGGGGYNEQFF. This chain links TRBV7-9 with TRBJ2-1, with D possibly matching TRBD2 (7 bases). The ends were cut back, 0 bases at V and 4 bases at J, with 13 bases in the middle. Looked up from germline, CDR1 is SEHNR and CDR2 is FQNEAQ (reference sequence). The CDR3 is 16 residues long.